The T cell receptor beta chain under discussion was sequenced for a study of cytomegalovirus exposure and HLA in healthy donors. This CDR3 spans 14 amino acids. Germline CDR1 is LNHNV and CDR2 is YYDKDF (reference sequence). Trimming removed 0 bases at V and 8 bases at J, with 8 bases between. 13 Jbeta primers and 60 Vbeta primers were used for the PCR. Original data processing: Later, an analysis found roughly 80 million unique TCR beta chains, and 10 million to 11 million of these were shared. Repertoires were generated with immunoSEQ multiplex PCR, while TCRdb's copy carries only in-frame clones and drops some. The V and J calls and clone size were taken over from that table, and D and trimming were inferred from the DNA. The sample shows around 190,000 clones, 79% of them seen only once.

This TCR was sampled from a woman in her thirties in good health and CMV-seropositive. Sequenced: PBMCs. The chain uses TRBV15 and TRBJ1-6; D remains ambiguous. CDR3 sequence: CATSREQYDSPLHF. CDR3 sequence (DNA): TGTGCCACCAGCAGAGAGCAGTATGATTCACCCCTCCACTTT.